The present TCR beta chain was sequenced within a study of blood T cell repertoires in COVID-19. Study summary: The origin of the acute and convalescent COVID-19 samples was the United States, Italy and Spain.

The count of this clone is one. This CDR3 has 14 residues. V dropped 0 bases and J dropped 3 bases, with 10 bases sitting between them. Per germline, CDR1 SGHRS and CDR2 YFSETQ. Profiling relied on immunoSEQ multiplex PCR, and the TCRdb table lists in-frame clones only, not all of them. This table holds about 220,000 clones, about 91% found once. This receptor was obtained from a woman under 40 with acute COVID-19. Sequencing was carried out using PBMCs or T cells enriched from blood (not recorded which). The chain couples TRBV5-1 to TRBJ2-7, with a possible D match to TRBD1 (5 bases). This CDR3 reads CASSLGQNLYEQYF. Written as DNA, the CDR3 is TGCGCCAGCAGCTTGGGACAGAACCTCTACGAGCAGTACTTC.